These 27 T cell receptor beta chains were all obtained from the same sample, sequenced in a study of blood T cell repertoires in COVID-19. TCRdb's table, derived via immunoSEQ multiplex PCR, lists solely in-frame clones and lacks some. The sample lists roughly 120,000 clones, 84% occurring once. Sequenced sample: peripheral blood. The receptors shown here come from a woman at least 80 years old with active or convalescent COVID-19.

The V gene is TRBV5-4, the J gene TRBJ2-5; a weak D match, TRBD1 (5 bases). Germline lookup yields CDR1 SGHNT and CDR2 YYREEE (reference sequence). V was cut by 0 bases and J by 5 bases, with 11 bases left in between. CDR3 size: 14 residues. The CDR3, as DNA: TGTGCCAGCAGCTTGGTAGGGGCTGGGGAGACCCAGTACTTC. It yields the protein CASSLVGAGETQYF.

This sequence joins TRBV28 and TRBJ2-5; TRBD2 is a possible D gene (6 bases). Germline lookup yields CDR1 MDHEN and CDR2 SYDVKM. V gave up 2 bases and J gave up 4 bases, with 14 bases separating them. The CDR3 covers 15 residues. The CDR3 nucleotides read TGTGCCAGCAGTTTAGGGGTGGGGGGTCGAGAGACCCAGTACTTC. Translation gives CASSLGVGGRETQYF.

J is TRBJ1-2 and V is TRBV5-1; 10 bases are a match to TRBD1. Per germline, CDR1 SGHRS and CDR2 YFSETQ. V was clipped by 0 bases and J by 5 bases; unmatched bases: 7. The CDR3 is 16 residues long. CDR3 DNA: TGCGCCAGCAGCTTGGGGACAGGGGGGATCGGGTATGGCTACACCTTC. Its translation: CASSLGTGGIGYGYTF.

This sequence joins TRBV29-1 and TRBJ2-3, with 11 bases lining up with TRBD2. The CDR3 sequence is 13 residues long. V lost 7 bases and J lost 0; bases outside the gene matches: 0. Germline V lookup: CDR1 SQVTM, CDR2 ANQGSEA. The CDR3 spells CSGLAGSTDTQYF. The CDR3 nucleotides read TGCAGCGGACTAGCGGGGAGCACAGATACGCAGTATTTT.

CDR3 residues: CASSPRQREGTDTQYF. Written as DNA, the CDR3 is TGTGCCAGCTCACCGCGCCAGCGGGAGGGCACAGATACGCAGTATTTT. J is TRBJ2-3 and V is TRBV18; 9 positions match TRBD2. Germline V gene sequence: CDR1 KGHSH, CDR2 LQKENI. After removal of 3 bases from V and 1 base from J, the junction contained 5 bases not matched to a gene. The CDR3 extends over 16 amino acids.

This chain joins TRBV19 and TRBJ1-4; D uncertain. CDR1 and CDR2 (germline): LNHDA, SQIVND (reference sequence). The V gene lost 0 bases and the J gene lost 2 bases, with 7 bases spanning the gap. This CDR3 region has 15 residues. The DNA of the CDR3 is TGTGCCAGTAGTATAGATCTCCGGACTAATGAAAAACTGTTTTTT. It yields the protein CASSIDLRTNEKLFF.

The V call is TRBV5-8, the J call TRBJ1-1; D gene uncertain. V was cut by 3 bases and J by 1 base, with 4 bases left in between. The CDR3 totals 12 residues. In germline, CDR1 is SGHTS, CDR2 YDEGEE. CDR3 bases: TGTGCCAGCAGCTACAGGAACACTGAAGCTTTCTTT. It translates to CASSYRNTEAFF.

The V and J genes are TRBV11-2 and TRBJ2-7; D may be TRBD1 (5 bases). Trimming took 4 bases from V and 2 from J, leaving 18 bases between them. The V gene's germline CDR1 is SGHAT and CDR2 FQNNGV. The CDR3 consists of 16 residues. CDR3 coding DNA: TGTGCCAGCAGCTCAAGAGGTTCCCAGGGCCCCTACGAGCAGTACTTC. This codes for CASSSRGSQGPYEQYF.

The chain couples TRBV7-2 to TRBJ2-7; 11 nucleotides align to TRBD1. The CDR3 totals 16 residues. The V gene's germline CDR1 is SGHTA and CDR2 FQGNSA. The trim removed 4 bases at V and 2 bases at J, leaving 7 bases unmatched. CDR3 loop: CASSSPGQGVPYEQYF. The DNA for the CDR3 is TGTGCCAGCAGCTCCCCGGGACAGGGGGTCCCCTACGAGCAGTACTTC.

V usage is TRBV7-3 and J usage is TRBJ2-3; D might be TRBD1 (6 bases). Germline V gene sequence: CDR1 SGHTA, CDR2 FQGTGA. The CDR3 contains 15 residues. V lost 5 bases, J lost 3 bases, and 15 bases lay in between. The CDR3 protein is CASSPQDSRTDTQYF. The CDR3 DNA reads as TGTGCCAGCAGCCCTCAGGACAGTAGGACAGATACGCAGTATTTT.

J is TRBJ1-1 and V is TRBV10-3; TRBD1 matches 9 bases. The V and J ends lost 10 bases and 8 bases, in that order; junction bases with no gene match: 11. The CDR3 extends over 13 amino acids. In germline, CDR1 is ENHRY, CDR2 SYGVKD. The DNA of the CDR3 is TGTGCCACACTAGGGACAGGGTTTATGGAAGCTTTCTTT. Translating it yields CATLGTGFMEAFF.

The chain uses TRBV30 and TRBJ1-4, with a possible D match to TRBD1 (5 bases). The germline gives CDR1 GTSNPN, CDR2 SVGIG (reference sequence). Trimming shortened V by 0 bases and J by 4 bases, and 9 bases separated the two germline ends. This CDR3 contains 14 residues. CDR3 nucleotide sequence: TGTGCCTGGAGTGTTCGGGGGTTTAATGAAAAACTGTTTTTT. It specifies CAWSVRGFNEKLFF.

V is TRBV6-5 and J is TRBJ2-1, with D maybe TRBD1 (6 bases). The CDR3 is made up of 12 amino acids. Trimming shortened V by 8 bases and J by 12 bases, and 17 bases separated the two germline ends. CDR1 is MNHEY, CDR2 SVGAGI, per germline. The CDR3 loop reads CASQQGTLGQFF. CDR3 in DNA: TGTGCCAGCCAACAAGGGACATTAGGGCAGTTCTTC.

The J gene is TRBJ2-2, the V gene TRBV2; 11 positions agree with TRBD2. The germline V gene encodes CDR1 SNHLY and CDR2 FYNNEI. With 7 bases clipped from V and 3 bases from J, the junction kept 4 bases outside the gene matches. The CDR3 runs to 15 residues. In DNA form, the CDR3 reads TGTGCCAGCACCATTAGCGGGAGGGACACCGGGGAGCTGTTTTTT. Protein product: CASTISGRDTGELFF.

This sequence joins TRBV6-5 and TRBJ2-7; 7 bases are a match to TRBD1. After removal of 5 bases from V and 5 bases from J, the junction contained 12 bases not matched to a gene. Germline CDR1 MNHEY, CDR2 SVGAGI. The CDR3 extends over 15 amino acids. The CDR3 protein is CASSPLDRRIHEQYF. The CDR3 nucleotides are TGTGCCAGCAGTCCCCTGGACAGGAGGATCCACGAGCAGTACTTC.

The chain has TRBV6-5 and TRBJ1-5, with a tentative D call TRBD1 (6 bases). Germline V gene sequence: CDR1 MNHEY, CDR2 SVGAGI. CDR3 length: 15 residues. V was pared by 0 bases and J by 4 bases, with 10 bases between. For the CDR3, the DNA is TGTGCCAGCAGTTACTCCGGACAGAGGAATCAGCCCCAGCATTTT. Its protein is CASSYSGQRNQPQHF.

CDR3 loop: CASSVGTVSNTEAFF. The CDR3 DNA reads as TGTGCCAGCAGCGTAGGAACGGTAAGCAACACTGAAGCTTTCTTT. This chain connects TRBV9 to TRBJ1-1; D call uncertain. CDR1 SGDLS and CDR2 YYNGEE come from the germline V gene. The CDR3 has 15 residues. Trimming took off 0 bases at V and 2 bases at J, with 11 bases between the two ends.

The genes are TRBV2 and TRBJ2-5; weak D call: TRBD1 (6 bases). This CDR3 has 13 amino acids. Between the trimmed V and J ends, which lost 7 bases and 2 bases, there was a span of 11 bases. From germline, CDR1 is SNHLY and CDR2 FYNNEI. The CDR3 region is CASTGQPQETQYF. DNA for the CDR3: TGTGCCAGCACCGGACAGCCGCAAGAGACCCAGTACTTC.

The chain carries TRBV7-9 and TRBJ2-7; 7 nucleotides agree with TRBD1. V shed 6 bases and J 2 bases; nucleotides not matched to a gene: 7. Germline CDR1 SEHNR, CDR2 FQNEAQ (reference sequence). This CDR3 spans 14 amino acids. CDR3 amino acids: CASSHRDSTYEQYF. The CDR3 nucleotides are TGTGCCAGCAGTCACCGGGACAGCACCTACGAGCAGTACTTC.

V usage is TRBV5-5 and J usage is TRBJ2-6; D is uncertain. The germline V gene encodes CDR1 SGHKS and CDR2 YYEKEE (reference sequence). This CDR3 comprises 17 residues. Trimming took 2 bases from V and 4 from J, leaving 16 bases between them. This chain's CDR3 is CASSFPGAGYGANVLTF. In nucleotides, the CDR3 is TGTGCCAGCAGCTTCCCTGGCGCCGGGTACGGGGCCAACGTCCTGACTTTC.

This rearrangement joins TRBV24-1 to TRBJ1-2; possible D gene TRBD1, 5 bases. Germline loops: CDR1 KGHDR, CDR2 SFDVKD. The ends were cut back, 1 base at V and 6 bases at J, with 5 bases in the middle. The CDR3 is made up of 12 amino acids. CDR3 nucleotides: TGTGCCACCAGTGATTTAGGGGATGGCTACACCTTC. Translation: CATSDLGDGYTF.

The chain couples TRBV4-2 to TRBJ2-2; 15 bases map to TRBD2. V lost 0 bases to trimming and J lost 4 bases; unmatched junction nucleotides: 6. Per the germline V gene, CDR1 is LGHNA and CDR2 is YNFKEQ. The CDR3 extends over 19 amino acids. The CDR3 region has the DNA TGTGCCAGCAGCCAAGACGGACTAGCGGGAGGGCCTACCACCGGGGAGCTGTTTTTT. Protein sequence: CASSQDGLAGGPTTGELFF.

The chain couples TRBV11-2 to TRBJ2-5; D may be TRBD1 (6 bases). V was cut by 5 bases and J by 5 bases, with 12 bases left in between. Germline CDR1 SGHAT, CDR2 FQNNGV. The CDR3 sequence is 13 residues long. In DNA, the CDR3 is TGTGCCAGCAGCCAGGGGACCCGGGAGACCCAGTACTTC. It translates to CASSQGTRETQYF.

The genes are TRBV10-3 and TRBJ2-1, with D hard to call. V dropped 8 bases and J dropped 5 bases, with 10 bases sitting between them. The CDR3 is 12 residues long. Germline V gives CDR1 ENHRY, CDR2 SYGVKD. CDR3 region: CAIADQDNEQFF. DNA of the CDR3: TGTGCCATCGCTGACCAGGACAATGAGCAGTTCTTC.

Written as DNA, the CDR3 is TGTGCCACCAGTGAACTGAGTGGGGGGGAAGAGACCCAGTACTTC. Encoded protein: CATSELSGGEETQYF. This sequence joins TRBV24-1 and TRBJ2-5, with 7 bases matching TRBD2. CDR1 and CDR2 (germline): KGHDR, SFDVKD. V lost 4 bases and J lost 3; bases outside the gene matches: 7. The CDR3 extends over 15 amino acids.

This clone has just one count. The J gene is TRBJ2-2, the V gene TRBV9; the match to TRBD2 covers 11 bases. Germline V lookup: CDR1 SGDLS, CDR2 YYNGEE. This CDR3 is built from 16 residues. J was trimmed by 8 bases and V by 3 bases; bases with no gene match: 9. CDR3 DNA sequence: TGTGCCAGCAGCGAGTCTCTAACTAGCGGGAGAGGGGAGCTGTTTTTT. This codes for CASSESLTSGRGELFF.

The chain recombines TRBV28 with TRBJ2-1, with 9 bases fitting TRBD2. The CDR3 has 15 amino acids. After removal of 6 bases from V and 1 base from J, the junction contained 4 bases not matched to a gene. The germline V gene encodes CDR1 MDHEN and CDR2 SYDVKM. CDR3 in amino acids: CASRGLAGSYNEQFF. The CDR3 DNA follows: TGTGCCAGCAGGGGACTAGCCGGTTCCTACAATGAGCAGTTCTTC.